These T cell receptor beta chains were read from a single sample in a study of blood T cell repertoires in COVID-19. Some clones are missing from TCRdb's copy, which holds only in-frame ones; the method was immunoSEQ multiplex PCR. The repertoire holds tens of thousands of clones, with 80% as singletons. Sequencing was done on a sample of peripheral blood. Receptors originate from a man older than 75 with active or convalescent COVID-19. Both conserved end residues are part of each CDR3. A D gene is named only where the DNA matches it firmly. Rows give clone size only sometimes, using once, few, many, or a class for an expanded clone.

DNA: TGTGCCAGCAGCAGGAGCGGTGCGGGGGGGCACTACAATGAGCAGTTCTTC
CDR3: CASSRSGAGGHYNEQFF
V: TRBV5-4
D: TRBD2
size: .
J: TRBJ2-1

DNA: TGTGCCAGCAGTGAAGCGCTGGGGGGAACAGATACGCAGTATTTT
CDR3: CASSEALGGTDTQYF
V: TRBV2
D: .
size: .
J: TRBJ2-3

DNA: TGTGCTGGTTTGCCTCGGGGGGGAGAAGAGACCCAGTACTTC
CDR3: CAGLPRGGEETQYF
V: TRBV12-5
D: TRBD2
size: once
J: TRBJ2-5

DNA: TGTGCCAGCCGAGGGGAGACAGGGGGAAATGAAAAACTGTTTTTT
CDR3: CASRGETGGNEKLFF
V: TRBV28
D: TRBD1
size: .
J: TRBJ1-4

DNA: TGTGCCAGCTCACCGAGTGAGACCCAGTACTTC
CDR3: CASSPSETQYF
V: TRBV18
D: .
size: .
J: TRBJ2-5

DNA: TGTGCCAGCAGCTATACTACAGGGGGGCGGGGAATGAACACTGAAGCTTTCTTT
CDR3: CASSYTTGGRGMNTEAFF
V: TRBV5-4
D: TRBD1
size: few
J: TRBJ1-1

DNA: TGTGCCAGTAGTACGGACAGGGGGCAAGGTTCACCCCTCCACTTT
CDR3: CASSTDRGQGSPLHF
V: TRBV19
D: TRBD1
size: .
J: TRBJ1-6

DNA: TGTGCCAGCAGCTTAGGGGACAGGGCTAATGAAAAACTGTTTTTT
CDR3: CASSLGDRANEKLFF
V: TRBV7-9
D: TRBD1
size: .
J: TRBJ1-4

DNA: TGCAGCGTGAGGGACAGGGACAATCAGCCCCAGCATTTT
CDR3: CSVRDRDNQPQHF
V: TRBV29-1
D: TRBD1
size: .
J: TRBJ1-5

DNA: TGTGCCAGCAGTTACGGGCAGCACTACGAGCAGTACTTC
CDR3: CASSYGQHYEQYF
V: TRBV6-5
D: .
size: .
J: TRBJ2-7

DNA: TGTGCCTGGAGTACAGTGGGGGCCAACGTCCTGACTTTC
CDR3: CAWSTVGANVLTF
V: TRBV30
D: .
size: .
J: TRBJ2-6

DNA: TGTGCCAGCACTCCGGCCCCTAGGAATGGCTACACCTTC
CDR3: CASTPAPRNGYTF
V: TRBV2
D: .
size: .
J: TRBJ1-2

DNA: TGTGCCAGCAGTGAAGCATCTAGCGGGATATACAATGAGCAGTTCTTC
CDR3: CASSEASSGIYNEQFF
V: TRBV2
D: TRBD2
size: .
J: TRBJ2-1

DNA: TGTGCCATCAGTGTGGGAGGGGAGAATCAGCCCCAGCATTTT
CDR3: CAISVGGENQPQHF
V: TRBV10-3
D: .
size: .
J: TRBJ1-5

DNA: TGCAGCGCCCTCGGGACAGGGACCTTCTACGAGCAGTACTTC
CDR3: CSALGTGTFYEQYF
V: TRBV29-1
D: TRBD1
size: few
J: TRBJ2-7

DNA: TGTGCCAGCAGTCCCGGGGGTTTCTTTATGAACACTGAAGCTTTCTTT
CDR3: CASSPGGFFMNTEAFF
V: TRBV6-2/TRBV6-3
D: .
size: .
J: TRBJ1-1

DNA: TGTGCCAGCAGTTTACCGGGTTTTGGAACGGATACGCAGTATTTT
CDR3: CASSLPGFGTDTQYF
V: TRBV28
D: .
size: .
J: TRBJ2-3

DNA: TGTGCCAGCAGTTATTCCGGGACAGGGGGAAACACCATATATTTT
CDR3: CASSYSGTGGNTIYF
V: TRBV6-5
D: TRBD1
size: .
J: TRBJ1-3

DNA: TGTGCCATCAGTGTCCCCGGGACAGCGTTTAGCGGGAGTGTCTACGAGCAGTACTTC
CDR3: CAISVPGTAFSGSVYEQYF
V: TRBV10-3
D: TRBD2
size: .
J: TRBJ2-7

DNA: TGTGCCAGCAGACCGGACAGCATCTATGGCTACACCTTC
CDR3: CASRPDSIYGYTF
V: TRBV5-4
D: .
size: .
J: TRBJ1-2

DNA: TGTGCCAGCAGAGGGGCAGGGGCGAACACCGGGGAGCTGTTTTTT
CDR3: CASRGAGANTGELFF
V: TRBV4-2
D: .
size: few
J: TRBJ2-2

DNA: TGTGCCAGCGCCGGGAACTCCTACAATGAGCAGTTCTTC
CDR3: CASAGNSYNEQFF
V: TRBV2
D: .
size: .
J: TRBJ2-1

DNA: TGCGCCAGCAGCTTGGGGGGGATTGACAGGGCTGAGCAGTACTTC
CDR3: CASSLGGIDRAEQYF
V: TRBV5-1
D: TRBD1
size: .
J: TRBJ2-7

DNA: TGCGCCAGCAGCCGACGACTAGCGGGGCCAACGGAGGGGCCCAATGAGCAGTTCTTC
CDR3: CASSRRLAGPTEGPNEQFF
V: TRBV4-1
D: TRBD2
size: .
J: TRBJ2-1

DNA: TGCGCCAGCAGCCCCCCAGGGTTCGGTGGCTACACCTTC
CDR3: CASSPPGFGGYTF
V: TRBV5-1
D: .
size: .
J: TRBJ1-2

DNA: TGTGCCAGTAAGGACAGGGTAAATTATGGCTACACCTTC
CDR3: CASKDRVNYGYTF
V: TRBV19
D: TRBD1
size: .
J: TRBJ1-2

DNA: TGTGCCATCAGTGGGGGACTAGCGGAATCCTACAATGAGCAGTTCTTC
CDR3: CAISGGLAESYNEQFF
V: TRBV10-3
D: TRBD2
size: .
J: TRBJ2-1

DNA: TGTGCCAGCAGCGGCAGAAGCGGGAGATCTGGGGCCAACGTCCTGACTTTC
CDR3: CASSGRSGRSGANVLTF
V: TRBV7-9
D: TRBD2
size: .
J: TRBJ2-6

DNA: TGTGCCACCTCCTCCTTGCCGGGGAGTAGCACAGATACGCAGTATTTT
CDR3: CATSSLPGSSTDTQYF
V: TRBV28
D: .
size: .
J: TRBJ2-3

DNA: TGTGCCAGCAGGTTAATGCACGGAGAGACCCAGTACTTC
CDR3: CASRLMHGETQYF
V: TRBV7-9
D: .
size: .
J: TRBJ2-5

DNA: TGTGCCAGCAGCCTGTCTGGAGGCTATGAGACCCAGTACTTC
CDR3: CASSLSGGYETQYF
V: TRBV3-1/TRBV3-2
D: .
size: once
J: TRBJ2-5

DNA: TGTGCCAGCAAGACGGGGAGCGCCTACGAGCAGTACTTC
CDR3: CASKTGSAYEQYF
V: TRBV2
D: .
size: .
J: TRBJ2-7